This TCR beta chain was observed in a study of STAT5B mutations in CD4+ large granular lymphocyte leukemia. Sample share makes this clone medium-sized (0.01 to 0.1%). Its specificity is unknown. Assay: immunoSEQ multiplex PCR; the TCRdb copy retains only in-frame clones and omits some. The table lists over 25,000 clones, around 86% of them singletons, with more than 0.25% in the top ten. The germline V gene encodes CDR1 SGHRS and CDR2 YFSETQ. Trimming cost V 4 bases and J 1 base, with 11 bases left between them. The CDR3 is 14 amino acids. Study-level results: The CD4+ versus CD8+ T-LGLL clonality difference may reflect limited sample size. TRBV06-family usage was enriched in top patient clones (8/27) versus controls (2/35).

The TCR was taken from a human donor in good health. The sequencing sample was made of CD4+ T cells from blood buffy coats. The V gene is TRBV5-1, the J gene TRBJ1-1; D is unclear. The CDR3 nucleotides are TGCGCCAGCAGCACCGATCGGGGGAACACTGAAGCTTTCTTT. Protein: CASSTDRGNTEAFF.